This T cell receptor (beta chain) was sequenced during a study of T-cell memory formation after mild COVID-19. In regard to this clonotype: Its antigen remains unknown.

Study results and limitations: Memory sampled before infection contained some responding clones, suggesting cross-reactive memory joined.

V trimming: 2 bases; J trimming: 2 bases; junction bases outside the gene matches: 10. CDR3 size: 17 residues. Germline loops: CDR1 MGHRA, CDR2 YSYEKL. TCRdb reanalysed the 5' RACE reads using MiXCR and keeps one entry per CDR3 protein. The sample lists a few hundred thousand distinct CDR3 sequences, 16% occurring once. The material sequenced was PBMCs or a T cell subset sorted from them (not recorded which). This receptor was identified in a man between 18 and 35 years old who had mild COVID-19 (a few samples of this study predate the infection). Cell type and time point are not known. The rearrangement uses TRBV4-1 and TRBJ2-7; 9 positions match TRBD1. The chain's CDR3 is CASSQYTGGPRPYEQYV. The CDR3 coding sequence is TGCGCCAGCAGCCAATATACAGGGGGCCCCCGACCCTACGAGCAGTACGTC.